Listed here is a single T cell receptor (beta chain). The CDR3 totals 14 residues. V shed 3 bases, J shed 3 bases, and the junction held 2 bases outside the gene matches. Germline lookup yields CDR1 MDHEN and CDR2 SYDVKM. These data are taken from a study of somatic mutations in cytotoxic T cells in rheumatoid arthritis. Only in-frame clones appear in the TCRdb table, and some are missing; sequencing was by immunoSEQ multiplex PCR. Of some 13,000 clones listed, approximately 80% are singletons. The clonotype was recovered from a man aged 50 or older in good health. Material: CD8+ T cells sorted from blood. The chain combines TRBV28 with TRBJ1-1, with 9 bases that match TRBD1. CDR3 in amino acids: CASSFGQGHTEAFF. CDR3 in DNA: TGTGCCAGCAGTTTCGGACAGGGGCACACTGAAGCTTTCTTT.